This T cell receptor beta chain was recorded in a study of blood T cell repertoires in COVID-19. Study-wide context: Acute and convalescent COVID-19 specimens originated in the United States, Italy and Spain. Sources were T cells, B-cell-depleted T cells, or PBMCs; the material itself was cDNA or gDNA.

Unmatched junction bases numbered 11, after V lost 6 bases and J lost 7 bases. The CDR3 runs to 16 residues. Per the germline V gene, CDR1 is SGHDT and CDR2 is YYEEEE. Sequencing used immunoSEQ multiplex PCR; TCRdb keeps in-frame clones, though not all of them. The sample carries about 140,000 clones, approximately 90% recorded once. This clonotype originated in a human donor with COVID-19, enrolled during active disease. The donor label of this sample is uncertain. The sequenced sample consisted of peripheral blood. This chain uses TRBV5-6 with TRBJ1-4, with 11 bases identical to TRBD1. In DNA form, the CDR3 reads TGTGCCAGCACCGTTCAGACCGGGACAGGGGGTGAAAAACTGTTTTTT. This translates into CASTVQTGTGGEKLFF.